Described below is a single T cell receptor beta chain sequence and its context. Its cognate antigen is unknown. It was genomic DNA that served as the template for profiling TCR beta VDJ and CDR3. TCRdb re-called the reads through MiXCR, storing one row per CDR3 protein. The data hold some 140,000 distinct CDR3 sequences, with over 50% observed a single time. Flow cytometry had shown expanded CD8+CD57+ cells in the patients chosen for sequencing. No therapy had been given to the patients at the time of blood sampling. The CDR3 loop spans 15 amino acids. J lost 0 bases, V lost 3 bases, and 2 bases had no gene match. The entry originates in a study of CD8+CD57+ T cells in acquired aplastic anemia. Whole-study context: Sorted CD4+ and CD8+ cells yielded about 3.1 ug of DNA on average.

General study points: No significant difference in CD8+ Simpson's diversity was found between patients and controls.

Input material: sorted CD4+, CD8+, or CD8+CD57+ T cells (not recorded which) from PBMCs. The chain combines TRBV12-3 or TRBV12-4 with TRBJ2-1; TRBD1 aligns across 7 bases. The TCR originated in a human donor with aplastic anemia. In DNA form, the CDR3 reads TGTGCCAGCAGTTTGGGGGACAGCTCCTACAATGAGCAGTTCTTC. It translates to CASSLGDSSYNEQFF.